The 3 T cell receptor beta chains below were found in one sample sequenced in a study of T cells in Graves' hyperthyroidism and ophthalmopathy. There were TCR beta CDR3 regions amplified from RNA transcripts. First-round RT-PCR targeting the TCR CDR3 was performed with the HTBI primer set. TCRdb independently ran MiXCR on the multiplex PCR reads; one entry per CDR3 protein. The sample has approximately 260,000 distinct CDR3 sequences; approximately 16% are singletons. Sequences were obtained from blood. The source is a woman in her fifties or sixties with Graves' hyperthyroidism that later progressed to Graves' ophthalmopathy.

The genes are TRBV9 and TRBJ2-1; 15 bases map to TRBD2. Germline values: CDR1 SGDLS, CDR2 YYNGEE. Germline trimming cut 0 bases from V and 5 bases from J; bases unmatched to any gene: 3. The CDR3 runs to 17 residues. The CDR3 loop reads CASSVGTSGRADNEQFF. The CDR3 nucleotides read TGTGCCAGCAGCGTAGGGACTAGCGGGAGGGCCGACAATGAGCAGTTCTTC. The full variable domain, rest sourced from reference TRBV9 and TRBJ2-1, is DSGVTQTPKHLITATGQRVTLRCSPRSGDLSVYWYQQSLDQGLQFLIQYYNGEERAKGNILERFSAQQFPDLHSELNLSSLELGDSALYFCASSVGTSGRADNEQFFGPGTRLTVL.

With regard to this clonotype: A much larger clone differs by one base, so this may be a read error. The rearrangement links TRBV2 to TRBJ1-5, with D unclear. Trimming cost V 1 base and J 5 bases, with 0 bases left between them. The CDR3 length is 11 residues. The germline CDR1 and CDR2 sequences are SNHLY and FYNNEI. The chain's CDR3 is CASSEDQPQHF. In nucleotides, the CDR3 is TGTGCCAGCAGTGAAGATCAGCCCCAGCATTTT.

This clonotype was observed many times. The V gene is TRBV28, the J gene TRBJ2-3, with no clear D. The CDR3 loop spans 12 amino acids. The germline gives CDR1 MDHEN, CDR2 SYDVKM. The V and J ends lost 2 bases and 5 bases respectively, with 5 bases between them. In DNA form, the CDR3 reads TGTGCCAGCAGTTTAGCAGGAGATACGCAGTATTTT. Translating gives CASSLAGDTQYF.